These 17 T cell receptor beta chains share one sample of origin, sequenced in a study of vaccination and CD4 T cells after COVID-19. The Oncomine TCR Beta short-read assay sequenced DNA from cultured CD4+ T cells. TCRdb redid the calling of the PCR reads with MiXCR, one entry per CDR3 protein. The sample lists 6,500 to 8,500 distinct CDR3 sequences, 73% seen once, with approximately 15% in the top ten. Noted treatment: roughly 10-day PBMC culture with coronavirus spike peptide pools or control peptides (ViraFEST assay). Antigens for these TCRs are unknown. Sequencing was performed on CD4+ T cells from blood, cultured in vitro. The source is a human donor who had recovered from COVID-19.

This clonotype was recorded a few times. J is TRBJ1-5 and V is TRBV19; possible D gene TRBD1, 6 bases. In germline, CDR1 is LNHDA, CDR2 SQIVND (reference sequence). V shed 7 bases and J shed 5 bases, with 9 bases lying between them. The CDR3 runs 12 residues. The CDR3 DNA is TGTGCCAGTAAAGGGGGTGATCAGCCCCAGCATTTT. Its translation: CASKGGDQPQHF.

The rearrangement joins TRBV7-2 to TRBJ2-7; 8 positions agree with TRBD1. Germline CDR1 SGHTA, CDR2 FQGNSA. V was pared by 5 bases and J by 4 bases, with 10 bases of the junction left unmatched. This CDR3 has 15 amino acids. This chain's CDR3 is CASSPGAGGWYEQYF. CDR3 sequence (DNA): TGTGCCAGCAGCCCAGGGGCAGGGGGCTGGTACGAGCAGTACTTC.

The chain combines TRBV11-1 with TRBJ2-5; 10 positions agree with TRBD1. CDR1 SGHAT and CDR2 FQDESV come from the germline V gene (reference sequence). The CDR3 extends over 14 amino acids. The V gene end was trimmed by 5 bases and the J gene end by 5 bases; junction bases not matched to a gene: 5. CDR3 residues: CASSQDRGRETQYF. CDR3 DNA sequence: TGTGCCAGCAGCCAAGACAGGGGGCGGGAGACCCAGTACTTC.

The gene calls are TRBV6-2 or TRBV6-3 and TRBJ2-5; TRBD1 might be the D (6 bases). With 6 bases removed from V and 5 bases from J, the gap between germline ends came to 10 bases. The CDR3 runs 12 residues. In germline, CDR1 is MNHEY, CDR2 SVGEGT. This CDR3 is CASSRRGETQYF. For the CDR3, the DNA is TGTGCCAGCAGCCGCAGGGGCGAGACCCAGTACTTC.

The V gene is TRBV6-8, the J gene TRBJ2-7; tentatively, D is TRBD1 (6 bases). The CDR3 is 16 amino acids. Trimming shortened V by 11 bases and J by 0 bases, and 23 bases separated the two germline ends. Germline CDR1 MNHGY, CDR2 SAAAGT. CDR3 region: CAVPEGSQGSSYEQYF. CDR3 DNA: TGTGCCGTACCGGAAGGGTCACAGGGCAGCTCCTACGAGCAGTACTTC.

The chain has TRBV20-1 and TRBJ1-2; the match to TRBD1 covers 7 bases. Trimming at V came to 6 bases and at J to 4 bases, leaving 14 bases not matched to a gene. This CDR3 comprises 15 residues. The germline V gene encodes CDR1 DFQATT and CDR2 SNEGSKA (reference sequence). This CDR3 reads CSAVQGGNRGYGYTF. CDR3 bases: TGCAGTGCCGTCCAGGGGGGGAATAGGGGCTATGGCTACACCTTC.

V usage is TRBV20-1 and J usage is TRBJ2-2, with D hard to call. Per germline, CDR1 DFQATT and CDR2 SNEGSKA (reference sequence). The CDR3 is made up of 15 amino acids. Trimming pared 1 base from V and 0 bases from J, leaving 9 bases between. CDR3: CSARVGRANTGELFF. The CDR3 nucleotides are TGCAGTGCTAGAGTGGGCCGCGCGAACACCGGGGAGCTGTTTTTT.

By share of the sample, this clonotype is medium-sized (0.01 to 0.1%). V usage is TRBV6-5 and J usage is TRBJ2-7; the match to TRBD2 covers 8 bases. Germline CDR1 and CDR2: MNHEY and SVGAGI. The length of the CDR3 is 16 residues. V lost 4 bases and J lost 1; bases outside the gene matches: 9. The CDR3 protein is CASSSLSGRSSYEQYF. The CDR3 DNA reads as TGTGCCAGCAGTTCCCTAAGCGGGAGATCGTCCTACGAGCAGTACTTC.

About this clonotype itself: This may be a read error: a much more frequent sequence differs by one nucleotide. Here the CDR3 reads CASSESRNSYNERFF. CDR3 sequence (DNA): TGTGCCAGCAGCGAGTCCCGGAACTCCTACAATGAGCGGTTCTTC. The chain uses TRBV9 and TRBJ2-1, with unresolved D. The CDR3 totals 15 residues. The germline gives CDR1 SGDLS, CDR2 YYNGEE.

Note on this clonotype: One junction end does not reproduce the germline sequence, and a read error may be involved. V gene TRBV15 combines with J gene TRBJ1-5, with TRBD1 matching 7 bases. Germline V gene data show CDR1 as LNHNV and CDR2 as YYDKDF (reference sequence). There are 14 residues in the CDR3. The CDR3 sequence: CATSSRDSNRPQHF. CDR3 in DNA: TGTGCCACCAGCTCCCGGGACAGCAATCGGCCCCAGCATTTT.

The J gene is TRBJ1-5, the V gene TRBV20-1; D gene uncertain. This CDR3 is 15 amino acids long. From germline, CDR1 is DFQATT and CDR2 SNEGSKA (reference sequence). The ends were cut back, 2 bases at V and 6 bases at J, with 17 bases in the middle. The CDR3 is CSARNVSLGRQPQHF. The CDR3 DNA is TGCAGTGCTAGAAACGTCTCCCTCGGACGTCAGCCCCAGCATTTT.

V gene TRBV11-2 combines with J gene TRBJ1-2; D might be TRBD1 (6 bases). The CDR3 is made up of 14 amino acids. V was clipped by 1 base and J by 7 bases, with 13 bases between them. Germline lookup yields CDR1 SGHAT and CDR2 FQNNGV. This CDR3 reads CASSLAQGRGGYTF. Written as DNA, the CDR3 is TGTGCCAGCAGCTTAGCCCAGGGGAGAGGTGGCTACACCTTC.

The chain recombines TRBV6-1 with TRBJ2-5, with no clear D. Trimming pared 0 bases from V and 5 bases from J, leaving 16 bases between. The V gene's germline CDR1 is MNHNS and CDR2 SASEGT. The CDR3 contains 16 residues. The CDR3 sequence is CASSEALVMKWETQYF. The DNA for the CDR3 is TGTGCCAGCAGTGAAGCGTTGGTGATGAAGTGGGAGACCCAGTACTTC.

This clonotype was detected once. This CDR3 reads CSATGTGGSYEQYF. The CDR3 bases are TGCAGTGCTACCGGGACAGGGGGCTCCTACGAGCAGTACTTC. The chain carries TRBV20-1 and TRBJ2-7; 11 nucleotides line up with TRBD1. Germline V CDR1 and CDR2: DFQATT, SNEGSKA (reference sequence). Trimming at V came to 4 bases and at J to 0 bases, leaving 2 bases not matched to a gene. The CDR3 runs 14 residues.

The genes are TRBV20-1 and TRBJ1-5, with TRBD1 as a possible D gene (6 bases). Germline CDR1 DFQATT, CDR2 SNEGSKA (reference sequence). Trimming took off 2 bases at V and 0 bases at J, with 17 bases between the two ends. The CDR3 runs to 17 residues. CDR3 coding DNA: TGCAGTGCTAGATCGAGGGCGGGACACTATAGCAATCAGCCCCAGCATTTT. Its protein is CSARSRAGHYSNQPQHF.

The chain carries TRBV4-3 and TRBJ2-3; TRBD2 might be the D (6 bases). The germline V gene has CDR1 LGHNA and CDR2 YSLEER. Trimming pared 6 bases from V and 0 bases from J, leaving 10 bases between. The CDR3 runs to 14 residues. CDR3 DNA: TGCGCCAGCAGTGGTCTAGCGAGCACAGATACGCAGTATTTT. Translating it yields CASSGLASTDTQYF.

This CDR3 reads CASSWTVRNTIYF. Written as DNA, the CDR3 is TGTGCCAGCAGCTGGACAGTGCGAAACACCATATATTTT. This chain connects TRBV7-2 to TRBJ1-3, with D maybe TRBD1 (6 bases). The CDR3 sequence is 13 residues long. Germline V gene lookup returns CDR1 SGHTA and CDR2 FQGNSA. With 4 bases removed from V and 5 bases from J, the gap between germline ends came to 9 bases.